These 10 T cell receptor beta chains were all obtained from the same sample, sequenced in a study of T cell changes during pregnancy in multiple sclerosis. The assay was immunoSEQ multiplex PCR, and TCRdb's table has in-frame clones only and misses some. The table lists fewer than 45,000 clones, 90% of them singletons. Here the sequenced sample was CD8+ T cells from peripheral blood mononuclear cells, taken in the first trimester of pregnancy. The origin of the receptors is a female donor with multiple sclerosis, enrolled in a pregnancy study.

As DNA, the CDR3 is TGTGCCAGTAGCATATTTTACAGGGAGAACACTGAAGCTTTCTTT. This gives the protein CASSIFYRENTEAFF. This chain uses TRBV19 with TRBJ1-1, with a weak D call TRBD1 (6 bases). Germline V CDR1 and CDR2: LNHDA, SQIVND (reference sequence). The CDR3 has 15 residues. V gave up 6 bases and J gave up 1 base, with 15 bases separating them. Together with reference TRBV19 and TRBJ1-1, the CDR3 gives the full variable domain: DGGITQSPKYLFRKEGQNVTLSCEQNLNHDAMYWYRQDPGQGLRLIYYSQIVNDFQKGDIAEGYSVSREKKESFPLTVTSAQKNPTAFYLCASSIFYRENTEAFFGQGTRLTVV.

The chain links TRBV5-1 to TRBJ1-2, with 7 bases matching TRBD1. V lost 3 bases to trimming and J lost 5 bases; unmatched junction nucleotides: 13. The germline V gene encodes CDR1 SGHRS and CDR2 YFSETQ. CDR3 length: 16 amino acids. The CDR3 nucleotides are TGCGCCAGCAGCTCAAATCCGGGGACAGTCAATTATGGCTACACCTTC. Protein sequence: CASSSNPGTVNYGYTF.

This clone was recorded once. The rearrangement joins TRBV11-2 to TRBJ2-2, with TRBD1 identical over 9 bases. Losses at the gene ends were 1 base for V and 3 bases for J; bases not matched to a gene: 6. Germline lookup yields CDR1 SGHAT and CDR2 FQNNGV. The CDR3 contains 17 residues. The CDR3 region has the DNA TGTGCCAGCAGCTTAGGAGGCACAGGGGGCTACACCGGGGAGCTGTTTTTT. It specifies CASSLGGTGGYTGELFF.

This clone has only a few counts. The CDR3 DNA follows: TGTGCCAGCAGTTTCAACAGGGAAACTGAAGCTTTCTTT. Amino acids: CASSFNRETEAFF. The chain couples TRBV27 to TRBJ1-1; a weak D match, TRBD1 (6 bases). V was shortened by 3 bases and J by 5 bases, with 10 bases between the two germline ends. Germline assignment: CDR1 MNHEY and CDR2 SMNVEV (reference sequence). The CDR3 contains 13 residues.

The V call is TRBV29-1, the J call TRBJ1-3; possibly TRBD1 for D (6 bases). CDR1 SQVTM and CDR2 ANQGSEA come from the germline V gene. The CDR3 contains 14 residues. The ends were cut back, 4 bases at V and 4 bases at J, with 14 bases in the middle. The CDR3 DNA reads TGCAGCGTTGGACCAACAGGGTTGGGAAACACCATATATTTT. The encoded protein is CSVGPTGLGNTIYF.

The chain combines TRBV27 with TRBJ1-3; D may be TRBD1 (5 bases). Trimming shortened V by 6 bases and J by 4 bases, and 16 bases separated the two germline ends. Germline V gene data show CDR1 as MNHEY and CDR2 as SMNVEV (reference sequence). The CDR3 is made up of 15 amino acids. CDR3 residues: CASSRTTGPGNTIYF. The CDR3 nucleotides are TGTGCCAGCAGCAGAACCACAGGCCCAGGAAACACCATATATTTT.

This clone was found once. The chain has TRBV2 and TRBJ2-2, with TRBD1 matching 8 bases. CDR1 is SNHLY, CDR2 FYNNEI, per germline. The V segment lost 8 bases and the J segment 4 bases; nucleotides outside the gene matches: 6. The CDR3 covers 14 residues. CDR3 amino acids: CASQGQGGTGELFF. The CDR3 DNA sequence: TGTGCCAGCCAAGGACAGGGAGGCACCGGGGAGCTGTTTTTT.

The V gene is TRBV11-2, the J gene TRBJ2-3, with 7 bases fitting TRBD2. V lost 4 bases to trimming and J lost 5 bases; unmatched junction nucleotides: 15. Germline V gene lookup returns CDR1 SGHAT and CDR2 FQNNGV. The CDR3 extends over 17 amino acids. CDR3 sequence: CASSSRGAGTVRDTQYF. The CDR3 coding sequence is TGTGCCAGCAGCTCGAGAGGAGCGGGAACGGTACGAGATACGCAGTATTTT.

V and J are TRBV30 and TRBJ2-2; 14 nucleotides align to TRBD2. CDR1 and CDR2 (germline): GTSNPN, SVGIG (reference sequence). The J segment lost 6 bases and the V segment lost 1 base, leaving 4 bases of the junction unmatched. The CDR3 contains 16 residues. The CDR3 region has the DNA TGTGCCTGGAGTGAGACTAGCGGGGGGGTTCCCGGGGAGCTGTTTTTT. Translation: CAWSETSGGVPGELFF.

The chain combines TRBV5-1 with TRBJ2-5; 10 bases line up with TRBD2. The J call is in doubt because the DNA end fits TRBJ2-7 better. Germline lookup yields CDR1 SGHRS and CDR2 YFSETQ. This CDR3 is built from 16 residues. The CDR3 is CASSLLFASGSIEQYF. The CDR3 region has the DNA TGCGCCAGCAGCTTGTTGTTCGCTAGCGGGAGTATCGAGCAGTACTTC.